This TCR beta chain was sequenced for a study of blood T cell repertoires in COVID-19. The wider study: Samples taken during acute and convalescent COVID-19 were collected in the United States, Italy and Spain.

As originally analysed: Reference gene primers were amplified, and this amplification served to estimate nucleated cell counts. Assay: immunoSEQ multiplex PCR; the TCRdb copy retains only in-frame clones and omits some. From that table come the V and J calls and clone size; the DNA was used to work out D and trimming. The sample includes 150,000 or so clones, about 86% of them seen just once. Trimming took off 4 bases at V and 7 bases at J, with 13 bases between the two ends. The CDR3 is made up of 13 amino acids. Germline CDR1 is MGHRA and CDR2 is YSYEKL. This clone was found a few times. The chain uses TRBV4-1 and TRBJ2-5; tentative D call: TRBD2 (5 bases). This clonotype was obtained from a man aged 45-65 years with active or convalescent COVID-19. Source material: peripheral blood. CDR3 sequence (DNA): TGCGCCAGCAGCCGCGGCCCCGAGGGGACCCAGTACTTC. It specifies CASSRGPEGTQYF.